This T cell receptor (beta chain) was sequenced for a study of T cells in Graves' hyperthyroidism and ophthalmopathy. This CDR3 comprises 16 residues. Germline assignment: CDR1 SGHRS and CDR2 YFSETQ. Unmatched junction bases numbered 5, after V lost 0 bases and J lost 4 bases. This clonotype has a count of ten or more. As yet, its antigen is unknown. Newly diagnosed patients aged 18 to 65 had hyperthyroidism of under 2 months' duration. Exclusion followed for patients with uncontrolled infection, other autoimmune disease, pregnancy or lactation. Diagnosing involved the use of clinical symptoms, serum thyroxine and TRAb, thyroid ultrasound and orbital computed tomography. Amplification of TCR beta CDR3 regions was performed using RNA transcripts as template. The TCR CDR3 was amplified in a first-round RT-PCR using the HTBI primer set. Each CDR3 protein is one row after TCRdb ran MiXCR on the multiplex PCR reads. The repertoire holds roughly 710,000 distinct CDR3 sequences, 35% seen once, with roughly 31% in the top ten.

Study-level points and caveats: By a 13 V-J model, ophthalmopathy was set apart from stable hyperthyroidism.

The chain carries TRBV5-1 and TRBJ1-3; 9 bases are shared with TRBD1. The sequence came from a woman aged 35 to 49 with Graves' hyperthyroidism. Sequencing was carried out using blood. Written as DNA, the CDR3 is TGCGCCAGCAGCTTGGCCGGACAGGGGACCGGAAACACCATATATTTT. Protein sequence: CASSLAGQGTGNTIYF.